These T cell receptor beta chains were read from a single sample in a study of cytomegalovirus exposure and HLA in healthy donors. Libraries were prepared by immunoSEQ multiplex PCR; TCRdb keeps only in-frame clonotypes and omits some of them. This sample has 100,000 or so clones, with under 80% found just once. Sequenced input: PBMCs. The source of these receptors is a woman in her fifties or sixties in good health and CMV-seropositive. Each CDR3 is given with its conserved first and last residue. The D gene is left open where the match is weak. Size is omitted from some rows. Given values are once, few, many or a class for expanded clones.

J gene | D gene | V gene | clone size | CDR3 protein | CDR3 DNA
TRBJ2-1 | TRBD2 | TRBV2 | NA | CASRPPSGSYNEQFF | TGTGCCAGCAGACCCCCTAGCGGGAGCTACAATGAGCAGTTCTTC
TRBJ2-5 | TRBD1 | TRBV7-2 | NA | CASSSTGSETQYF | TGTGCCAGCAGCTCGACAGGGAGCGAGACCCAGTACTTC
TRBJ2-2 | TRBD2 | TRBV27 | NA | CASSRLAELLTGELFF | TGTGCCAGCAGCAGACTAGCGGAGCTACTAACCGGGGAGCTGTTTTTT
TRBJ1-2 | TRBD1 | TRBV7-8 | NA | CASSPGQAGYTF | TGTGCCAGCAGCCCCGGACAGGCGGGCTACACCTTC
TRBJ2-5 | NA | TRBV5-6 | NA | CASSLGRETQYF | TGTGCCAGCAGCTTGGGGCGGGAGACCCAGTACTTC
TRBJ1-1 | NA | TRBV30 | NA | CAWSGQNTEAFF | TGTGCCTGGAGTGGGCAGAACACTGAAGCTTTCTTT
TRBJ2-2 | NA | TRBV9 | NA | CASSVEGHDTGELFF | TGTGCCAGCAGCGTAGAGGGACACGACACCGGGGAGCTGTTTTTT
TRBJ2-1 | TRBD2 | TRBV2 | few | CASSELAAYNEQFF | TGTGCCAGCAGTGAACTAGCGGCCTACAATGAGCAGTTCTTC
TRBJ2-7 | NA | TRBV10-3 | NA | CAISGRKTAEYF | TGTGCCATCAGTGGCAGGAAGACAGCTGAGTACTTC
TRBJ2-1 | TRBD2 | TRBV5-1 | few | CASSLEGAGGSDEQFF | TGCGCCAGCAGCTTGGAGGGAGCGGGAGGATCGGATGAGCAGTTCTTC
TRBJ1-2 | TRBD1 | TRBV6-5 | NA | CASSYETGYANYGYTF | TGTGCCAGCAGTTACGAGACAGGGTATGCTAACTATGGCTACACCTTC
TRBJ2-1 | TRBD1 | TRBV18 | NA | CASSPPGDRLRNEQFF | TGTGCCAGCTCACCACCAGGGGACAGGCTGCGCAATGAGCAGTTCTTC
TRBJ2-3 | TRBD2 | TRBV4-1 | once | CATGLGDTQYF | TGCGCCACCGGACTAGGAGATACGCAGTATTTT
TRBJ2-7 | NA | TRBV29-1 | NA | CSVARGGVSNEQYF | TGCAGCGTCGCCAGGGGCGGTGTGTCGAACGAGCAGTACTTC
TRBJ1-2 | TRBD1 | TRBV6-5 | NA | CASSETGVAGYTF | TGTGCCAGCAGCGAGACAGGGGTAGCTGGCTACACCTTC
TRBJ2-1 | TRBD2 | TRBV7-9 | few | CASSQGLAGGYNEQFF | TGTGCCAGCAGCCAGGGACTAGCGGGAGGCTACAATGAGCAGTTCTTC
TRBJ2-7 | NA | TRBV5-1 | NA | CASSLGGGTYEQYF | TGCGCCAGCAGCTTGGGGGGCGGAACATATGAGCAGTACTTC
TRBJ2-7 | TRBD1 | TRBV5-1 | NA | CASSLAGTGDEQYF | TGCGCCAGCAGCTTAGCCGGGACAGGGGACGAGCAGTACTTC
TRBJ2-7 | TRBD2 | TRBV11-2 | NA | CASSSLRTSGSPHSEQYF | TGTGCCAGCAGCTCCCTAAGGACTAGCGGGAGTCCCCATTCCGAGCAGTACTTC
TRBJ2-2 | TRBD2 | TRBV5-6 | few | CASSPRAAGGNTGELFF | TGTGCCAGCAGCCCCCGGGCGGCGGGGGGCAACACCGGGGAGCTGTTTTTT
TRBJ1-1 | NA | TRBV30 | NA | CAWSFDGEAFF | TGTGCCTGGAGTTTTGACGGAGAGGCTTTCTTT
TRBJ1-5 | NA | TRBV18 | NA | CASSPGGDSNQPQHF | TGTGCCAGCTCACCTGGCGGAGATAGCAATCAGCCCCAGCATTTT
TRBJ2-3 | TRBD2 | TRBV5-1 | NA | CASSPGLDTDTQYF | TGCGCCAGCAGCCCGGGACTAGACACAGATACGCAGTATTTT
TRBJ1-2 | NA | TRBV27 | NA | CASSTGGRRGYGYTF | TGTGCCAGCAGTACCGGAGGGCGTCGAGGATATGGCTACACCTTC
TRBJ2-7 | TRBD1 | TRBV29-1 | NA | CSVEDPRTGNPYEQYF | TGCAGCGTTGAAGATCCAAGGACAGGGAACCCCTACGAGCAGTACTTC
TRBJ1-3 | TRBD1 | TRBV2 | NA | CASSGGQGEGNTIYF | TGTGCCAGCAGTGGGGGACAGGGCGAAGGAAACACCATATATTTT
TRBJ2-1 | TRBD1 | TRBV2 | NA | CASSRLGQGAINEQFF | TGTGCCAGCAGCCGACTCGGGCAGGGGGCCATCAATGAGCAGTTCTTC
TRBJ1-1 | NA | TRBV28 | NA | CASSFPLGATRWDTEAFF | TGTGCCAGCAGTTTCCCCCTGGGAGCCACCAGATGGGACACTGAAGCTTTCTTT
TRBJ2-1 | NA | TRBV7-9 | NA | CATRESSYNEQFF | TGTGCCACAAGAGAGAGCTCCTACAATGAGCAGTTCTTC
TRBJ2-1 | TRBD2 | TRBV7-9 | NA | CASSLSGGGNEQFF | TGTGCCAGCAGCTTAAGCGGGGGGGGTAATGAGCAGTTCTTC